The text below deals with one T cell receptor beta chain. Its antigen remains unidentified. Losses at the gene ends were 4 bases for V and 6 bases for J; bases not matched to a gene: 8. Per germline, CDR1 SGHKS and CDR2 YYEKEE (reference sequence). This CDR3 is built from 15 residues. Method: immunoSEQ multiplex PCR; TCRdb's copy keeps in-frame clones and lacks some. Among 760,000 or so clones, 90% to 97% were seen once, and the ten largest hold about 0.22%. Terminally differentiated effector memory CD45RA+ cells were excluded by CCR7 positive selection of CD45RO-negative cells. This entry is derived from a study of shared clonotypes between healthy human individuals. Whole-study results and caveats: A small donor pool kept down the genetic and exposure-history diversity that was represented. Sampling was confined to blood; repertoires within tissues likely differ. Memory subsets had estimated richness that was generally smaller than that of naive subsets. Sequencing depth was expected to influence donor clonotype sharing.

The specimen sequenced was naive CD8+ T cells sorted from blood. The source of this sequence is a man aged 25 to 45 in good health. The chain couples TRBV5-5 to TRBJ2-1; 9 nucleotides agree with TRBD1. CDR3 protein: CASSHPGQGLNEQFF. The CDR3 coding sequence is TGTGCCAGCAGCCACCCGGGACAGGGACTCAATGAGCAGTTCTTC.